The 9 T cell receptor beta chains below all came from one sample that was sequenced in a study of T cells in localized non-small cell lung cancer. Sequenced by immunoSEQ multiplex PCR; TCRdb stores in-frame clones only, minus some. The table has some 29,000 clones, roughly 89% seen once; the top ten hold roughly 2.9%. Material: peripheral blood, obtained before any cancer treatment. These receptors all stem from a woman aged 18 to 49 with stage I lung adenocarcinoma.

The chain carries TRBV19 and TRBJ1-2, with D maybe TRBD1 (5 bases). The CDR3 length is 13 residues. Germline V CDR1 and CDR2: LNHDA, SQIVND (reference sequence). The V end lost 5 bases, the J end lost 6 bases, and 13 bases lay between the germline ends. CDR3 in DNA: TGTGCCAGTAGTTTCACAGGTGCCGATGGCTACACCTTC. Translating it yields CASSFTGADGYTF.

In this sample, this clone turned up once. The genes are TRBV13 and TRBJ2-3, with D perhaps matching TRBD2 (6 bases). Germline values: CDR1 PRHDT, CDR2 FYEKMQ (reference sequence). Trimming cost V 5 bases and J 3 bases, with 12 bases left between them. This CDR3 spans 14 amino acids. The CDR3 loop reads CASSLGLWTDTQYF. CDR3 nucleotide sequence: TGTGCCAGCAGCCTGGGACTCTGGACAGATACGCAGTATTTT.

The rearrangement joins TRBV6-1 to TRBJ1-2; perhaps TRBD1 as D (6 bases). CDR3 size: 15 residues. Germline assignment: CDR1 MNHNS and CDR2 SASEGT. Trimming took off 5 bases at V and 1 base at J, with 14 bases between the two ends. CDR3 protein: CASSPRQEINYGYTF. The CDR3 DNA is TGTGCCAGCAGTCCCCGACAGGAGATTAACTATGGCTACACCTTC.

This clone occurred a few times. The chain joins TRBV10-1 to TRBJ2-5; maybe TRBD2 (6 bases). The germline V gene encodes CDR1 WNHNN and CDR2 SYGVQD (reference sequence). The CDR3 runs 15 residues. The V end lost 6 bases, the J end lost 3 bases, and 17 bases lay between the germline ends. The CDR3 protein is CASRGGGKSKETQYF. CDR3 nucleotide sequence: TGCGCCAGCAGAGGCGGCGGGAAATCGAAAGAGACCCAGTACTTC.

This chain joins TRBV28 and TRBJ2-2, with TRBD2 identical over 12 bases. The CDR3 consists of 16 residues. Germline V lookup: CDR1 MDHEN, CDR2 SYDVKM. J was trimmed by 4 bases and V by 2 bases; bases with no gene match: 2. In DNA, the CDR3 is TGTGCCAGCAGTTTACTAGCGGGAGGGTCCACCGGGGAGCTGTTTTTT. Translated, it gives CASSLLAGGSTGELFF. Full variable domain (missing parts from reference TRBV28 and TRBJ2-2): DVKVTQSSRYLVKRTGEKVFLECVQDMDHENMFWYRQDPGLGLRLIYFSYDVKMKEKGDIPEGYSVSREKKERFSLILESASTNQTSMYLCASSLLAGGSTGELFFGEGSRLTVL.

The V call is TRBV5-1, the J call TRBJ2-2, with unresolved D. There are 15 residues in the CDR3. Germline CDR1 and CDR2: SGHRS and YFSETQ. Trimming removed 2 bases from V and 5 bases from J, with 13 bases in between. The CDR3 loop reads CASSFDTQGTGELFF. CDR3 DNA: TGCGCCAGCAGCTTCGACACCCAAGGGACCGGGGAGCTGTTTTTT.

The chain links TRBV19 to TRBJ2-1; a possible D gene is TRBD2 (5 bases). V lost 2 bases to trimming and J lost 8 bases, with 16 bases between them. The V gene's germline CDR1 is LNHDA and CDR2 SQIVND (reference sequence). This CDR3 has 15 amino acids. CDR3 in DNA: TGTGCCAGTAGTATAAGTCGGGGTAAGGTCGATGAGCAGTTCTTC. Residues: CASSISRGKVDEQFF.

This rearrangement joins TRBV19 to TRBJ2-4; D gene uncertain. Deletions cut 4 bases from V and 0 bases from J, with 4 bases between. This CDR3 is 13 amino acids long. In germline, CDR1 is LNHDA, CDR2 SQIVND (reference sequence). This CDR3 is CASSTLAKNIQYF. The DNA for the CDR3 is TGTGCCAGTAGTACACTAGCCAAAAACATTCAGTACTTC.

The chain combines TRBV12-5 with TRBJ2-1, with D possibly called TRBD1 or TRBD2 (5 bases each). The V gene lost 2 bases and the J gene lost 5 bases, with 19 bases spanning the gap. The CDR3 loop spans 17 amino acids. Germline values: CDR1 LGHNT, CDR2 FRNRAP. In DNA, the CDR3 is TGTGCTAGTGGTTTGCTCCCTCCCCGGGACGGAAACAATGAGCAGTTCTTC. Translation: CASGLLPPRDGNNEQFF.